Each of the 23 T cell receptor beta chains below was sequenced from the same sample in a study of blood T cell repertoires in COVID-19. Data came from immunoSEQ multiplex PCR; TCRdb stores just in-frame clones and leaves some out. There are 100,000 to 150,000 clones in the sample; approximately 87% occur only once, and about 2% lies in the top ten. The sample taken for sequencing was peripheral blood. Receptor source: a woman aged 50 to 60 with acute or convalescent COVID-19.

This sequence joins TRBV3-1 (or the pseudogene TRBV3-2) and TRBJ1-5, with D possibly being TRBD1 (6 bases). V lost 5 bases, J lost 6 bases, and 14 bases lay in between. This CDR3 is built from 14 residues. Germline assignment: CDR1 LGHDT and CDR2 YNNKEL (reference sequence). For the CDR3, the DNA is TGTGCCAGCAGCTACTTGGGGGCGAGTCAGCCCCAGCATTTT. Translation gives CASSYLGASQPQHF.

The chain couples TRBV27 to TRBJ2-3, with D possibly being TRBD2 (5 bases). The V and J ends lost 3 bases and 3 bases respectively, with 7 bases between them. CDR1 and CDR2 from the germline V gene are MNHEY and SMNVEV (reference sequence). This CDR3 spans 13 amino acids. The CDR3 nucleotides are TGTGCCAGCAGTTTTTCGGGGACAGATACGCAGTATTTT. Translated: CASSFSGTDTQYF.

As DNA, the CDR3 is TGTGCCAGCAGCAGGATGGACATCCTCTCCCGCGAGCAGTACTTC. This translates into CASSRMDILSREQYF. J is TRBJ2-7 and V is TRBV21-1; TRBD1 reflects the table's D call only, with no check against the DNA. TRBV21-1 is termed a pseudogene. CDR3 length equals 15 residues.

The chain couples TRBV7-7 to TRBJ2-5; D remains unclear. The germline V gene encodes CDR1 SSHAT and CDR2 FNYEAQ (reference sequence). CDR3 length equals 14 residues. The ends were cut back, 1 base at V and 1 base at J, with 7 bases in the middle. The CDR3 loop is CASSLGGSQETQYF. CDR3 DNA sequence: TGTGCCAGCAGCTTAGGTGGCAGCCAAGAGACCCAGTACTTC.

This chain connects TRBV7-9 to TRBJ1-1; D uncertain. Germline V gene data show CDR1 as SEHNR and CDR2 as FQNEAQ (reference sequence). The CDR3 runs 14 residues. Trimming took off 5 bases at V and 2 bases at J, with 12 bases between the two ends. Here the CDR3 reads CASSLGQINTEAFF. The CDR3 DNA reads as TGTGCCAGCAGCCTTGGGCAGATCAACACTGAAGCTTTCTTT.

The rearrangement joins TRBV5-4 to TRBJ1-2; D not certain. CDR3 length: 13 amino acids. From germline, CDR1 is SGHNT and CDR2 YYREEE (reference sequence). With 0 bases removed from V and 5 bases from J, the gap between germline ends came to 8 bases. Here the CDR3 reads CASSLAGVYGYTF. The CDR3, as DNA: TGTGCCAGCAGCTTGGCGGGTGTTTATGGCTACACCTTC.

The V gene is TRBV19, the J gene TRBJ1-1; 10 nucleotides agree with TRBD1. This CDR3 is 15 amino acids long. The V and J ends lost 4 bases and 4 bases, in that order; junction bases with no gene match: 6. Germline CDR1 LNHDA, CDR2 SQIVND (reference sequence). CDR3 region: CASSRGQGTTTEAFF. CDR3 in DNA: TGTGCCAGTAGTAGGGGACAGGGGACGACCACTGAAGCTTTCTTT.

V and J are TRBV7-3 and TRBJ1-1, with TRBD1 matching over 10 bases. The length of the CDR3 is 13 residues. Trimming took 4 bases from V and 4 from J; bases not matched to a gene: 0. Germline CDR1 and CDR2: SGHTA and FQGTGA. CDR3 sequence (DNA): TGTGCCAGCAGCTGGACAGGGGGCACTGAAGCTTTCTTT. It is translated as CASSWTGGTEAFF. The full variable domain, with the rest looked up from reference TRBV7-3 and TRBJ1-1, is GAGVSQTPSNKVTEKGKYVELRCDPISGHTALYWYRQSLGQGPEFLIYFQGTGAADDSGLPNDRFFAVRPEGSVSTLKIQRTERGDSAVYLCASSWTGGTEAFFGQGTRLTVV.

V usage is TRBV18 and J usage is TRBJ1-3; D may be TRBD1 (5 bases). This CDR3 region has 15 residues. The germline CDR1 and CDR2 sequences are KGHSH and LQKENI. Trimming cost V 1 base and J 4 bases, with 11 bases left between them. CDR3 in amino acids: CASSPQGNSGNTIYF. CDR3 nucleotide sequence: TGTGCCAGCTCACCACAGGGGAATTCCGGAAACACCATATATTTT.

This clone was observed a single time. The chain employs TRBV3-1 (or the pseudogene TRBV3-2) and TRBJ2-3; 9 bases match TRBD2. Germline CDR1 and CDR2: LGHDT and YNNKEL (reference sequence). This CDR3 region has 15 residues. V was clipped by 7 bases and J by 4 bases; unmatched bases: 9. The DNA for the CDR3 is TGTGCCAGCAACTTAGCGGGAGAAGGGGCAGATACGCAGTATTTT. Translated: CASNLAGEGADTQYF.

This clone was observed a single time. The V and J genes are TRBV6-5 and TRBJ1-5; weak D call: TRBD1 (6 bases). V gave up 5 bases and J gave up 5 bases, with 10 bases separating them. The CDR3 contains 13 residues. In germline, CDR1 is MNHEY, CDR2 SVGAGI. CDR3 DNA sequence: TGTGCCAGCAGTCCCACAGGGTATCAGCCCCAGCATTTT. Translating it yields CASSPTGYQPQHF.

This clone appeared a single time. The chain recombines TRBV7-9 with TRBJ2-2, with 8 bases fitting TRBD2. The CDR3 is 15 amino acids. Germline CDR1 reads SEHNR; CDR2 reads FQNEAQ (reference sequence). J lost 4 bases, V lost 4 bases, and 5 bases had no gene match. The CDR3 here is CASSSGRAGTGELFF. In DNA form, the CDR3 reads TGTGCCAGCAGCTCCGGGAGGGCAGGCACCGGGGAGCTGTTTTTT.

The chain carries TRBV5-5 and TRBJ2-1; 7 nucleotides line up with TRBD1. The length of the CDR3 is 14 residues. The V and J ends lost 4 bases and 6 bases, in that order; junction bases with no gene match: 7. Germline CDR1 and CDR2: SGHKS and YYEKEE (reference sequence). The CDR3 is CASSPGQLGNEQFF. The CDR3 DNA reads TGTGCCAGCAGCCCGGGACAGCTCGGCAATGAGCAGTTCTTC.

The chain is built from TRBV27 and TRBJ2-7; 7 bases agree with TRBD1. Trimming at V came to 8 bases and at J to 3 bases, leaving 10 bases not matched to a gene. The CDR3 runs to 14 residues. Germline V lookup: CDR1 MNHEY, CDR2 SMNVEV (reference sequence). CDR3 sequence: CASPHRDRSYEQYF. The CDR3, as DNA: TGTGCCAGCCCCCACCGGGACAGAAGCTACGAGCAGTACTTC.

Note on this clone: This specimen includes other DNA sequences encoding the same CDR3. In DNA, the CDR3 is TGTGCCAGTAGTATCCAGGGAGGTGGCTACACCTTC. Its protein product is CASSIQGGGYTF. The rearrangement joins TRBV19 to TRBJ1-2; D possibly corresponds to TRBD1 (5 bases). The CDR3 loop spans 12 amino acids. Trimming took off 3 bases at V and 7 bases at J, with 9 bases between the two ends. Germline V gives CDR1 LNHDA, CDR2 SQIVND (reference sequence).

CDR3 bases: TGTGCCAGTAGTATCTGGCAGGGCGGCAATCAGCCCCAGCATTTT. This sequence encodes CASSIWQGGNQPQHF. The V gene is TRBV19, the J gene TRBJ1-5, with a possible D match to TRBD1 (5 bases). The ends were cut back, 3 bases at V and 2 bases at J, with 11 bases in the middle. Germline assignment: CDR1 LNHDA and CDR2 SQIVND (reference sequence). The CDR3 is 15 residues long.

There are many counts of this clone. V and J are TRBV27 and TRBJ2-1, with a weak D call TRBD1 (6 bases). Germline lookup yields CDR1 MNHEY and CDR2 SMNVEV (reference sequence). This CDR3 region has 14 residues. V was trimmed by 2 bases and J by 3 bases, leaving 8 bases between them. CDR3 sequence: CASSLMTGYNEQFF. The CDR3 nucleotides are TGTGCCAGCAGTTTAATGACAGGCTACAATGAGCAGTTCTTC.

The V and J genes are TRBV5-4 and TRBJ2-7; TRBD1 matches at 7 bases. V was pared by 1 base and J by 6 bases, with 4 bases of the junction left unmatched. The germline V gene encodes CDR1 SGHNT and CDR2 YYREEE (reference sequence). The CDR3 runs 13 residues. In DNA form, the CDR3 reads TGTGCCAGCAGCTTGACAGGGGTTCCCGAGCAGTACTTC. This sequence encodes CASSLTGVPEQYF. Drawing the rest from reference TRBV5-4 and TRBJ2-7, the complete variable domain is ETGVTQSPTHLIKTRGQQVTLRCSSQSGHNTVSWYQQALGQGPQFIFQYYREEENGRGNFPPRFSGLQFPNYSSELNVNALELDDSALYLCASSLTGVPEQYFGPGTRLTVT.

This clone was seen just once. The chain recombines TRBV5-5 with TRBJ2-7; tentatively, D is TRBD1 (6 bases). Trimming took off 1 base at V and 4 bases at J, with 12 bases between the two ends. The CDR3 consists of 14 residues. Germline loops: CDR1 SGHKS, CDR2 YYEKEE (reference sequence). CDR3 nucleotide sequence: TGTGCCAGCAGCTTGAGCAGGGGCATTTACGAGCAGTACTTC. It is translated as CASSLSRGIYEQYF.

The V gene is TRBV19, the J gene TRBJ1-4, with 7 nucleotides matching TRBD1. CDR1 and CDR2 from the germline V gene are LNHDA and SQIVND (reference sequence). With 4 bases clipped from V and 6 bases from J, the junction kept 2 bases outside the gene matches. This CDR3 has 13 residues. The CDR3: CASSTGTDEKLFF. For the CDR3, the DNA is TGTGCCAGTAGTACCGGGACAGATGAAAAACTGTTTTTT.

The rearrangement joins TRBV6-1 to TRBJ1-1; D not resolved. CDR3 length: 12 amino acids. CDR1 MNHNS and CDR2 SASEGT come from the germline V gene. Trimming cost V 3 bases and J 10 bases, with 12 bases left between them. CDR3 in amino acids: CASSDPGLAAFF. Here the CDR3 DNA reads TGTGCCAGCAGTGACCCAGGTCTGGCAGCTTTCTTT.

This chain links TRBV7-8 with TRBJ2-6, with a weak D call TRBD1 (6 bases). Looked up from germline, CDR1 is SGHVS and CDR2 is FQNEAQ. This CDR3 is built from 19 residues. The V end was cut by 5 bases, the J end by 0 bases, with 20 bases between. CDR3 residues: CASSAVVPGHNSGANVLTF. The DNA of the CDR3 is TGTGCCAGCAGCGCAGTGGTTCCGGGACACAACTCTGGGGCCAACGTCCTGACTTTC.

The genes are TRBV3-1 (or the pseudogene TRBV3-2) and TRBJ1-2; tentatively, D is TRBD1 (6 bases). V dropped 4 bases and J dropped 2 bases, with 14 bases sitting between them. The CDR3 is 15 residues long. In germline, CDR1 is LGHDT, CDR2 YNNKEL (reference sequence). The CDR3 DNA follows: TGTGCCAGCAGCCCCCGACAGGATTTCAACTATGGCTACACCTTC. This encodes CASSPRQDFNYGYTF.